The 17 T cell receptor beta chains presented below share a single source sample, sequenced in a study of blood T cells in healthy people across ages. PCR was performed a second time for about 7 to 11 cycles using a sample-barcoded 5' primer and a J-beta primer mix. Via MiXCR, TCRdb re-called the 5' RACE reads, giving one row per CDR3 protein. Found here are approximately 700,000 distinct CDR3 sequences, about a third of them singletons; the top ten hold over 15%. Sequenced sample: blood. The source is a woman of 80 years or more in good health.

With respect to this clonotype: A single base separates this from a much larger clone, so it may be a read error. V gene TRBV5-1 combines with J gene TRBJ2-5, with a tentative D call TRBD1 (5 bases). V shed 4 bases and J shed 5 bases, with 21 bases lying between them. Germline-derived CDR1 and CDR2 are SGHRS and YFSETQ. The CDR3 sequence is 16 residues long. Written as DNA, the CDR3 is TGCGCCAGCAGCCCAGGACGAGCCAGGGCTTTTGAGACCCAGTACTTC. Its protein is CASSPGRARAFETQYF.

This clonotype came up many times. The J gene is TRBJ2-7, the V gene TRBV28, with TRBD1 matching 9 bases. The V segment lost 8 bases and the J segment 7 bases; nucleotides outside the gene matches: 15. The germline CDR1 and CDR2 sequences are MDHEN and SYDVKM. The CDR3 contains 15 residues. Written as DNA, the CDR3 is TGTGCCAGCTTCACCCAAACAGGGGGCGCGGAGGAGCAGTACTTC. Protein: CASFTQTGGAEEQYF.

This clonotype was detected a few times. A read error is possible here, since a much larger clone lies one base away. V is TRBV12-3 or TRBV12-4 and J is TRBJ2-3, with 8 bases lining up with TRBD1. J was trimmed by 8 bases and V by 1 base; bases with no gene match: 11. The CDR3 spans 16 residues. CDR3 sequence: CASSLVPPGGLSTQYF. DNA for the CDR3: TGTGCCAGCAGTTTAGTGCCCCCAGGGGGCTTGAGTACGCAGTATTTT.

In this sample, this clonotype turned up many times. This chain links TRBV29-1 with TRBJ1-2, with TRBD1 matching over 10 bases. Trimming cost V 7 bases and J 0 bases; bases outside gene matches: 11. CDR1 and CDR2 from the germline V gene are SQVTM and ANQGSEA. The CDR3 is 16 residues long. DNA for the CDR3: TGCAGCGCCAGAGGGACAGGGGCCCCCTCTAACTATGGCTACACCTTC. This gives the protein CSARGTGAPSNYGYTF.

Points on this clonotype: This may arise from a read error, as a much more abundant clone is one base away. The rearrangement joins TRBV7-2 to TRBJ1-5; TRBD1 aligns across 9 bases. The germline CDR1 and CDR2 sequences are SGHTA and FQGNSA. V was clipped by 1 base and J by 5 bases; unmatched bases: 3. The CDR3 loop spans 15 amino acids. The CDR3 here is CASSLVGQGDQPQHF. In nucleotides, the CDR3 is TGTGCCAGCAGCTTAGTGGGACAGGGTGATCAGCCCCAGCATTTT.

This clonotype showed up many times. This chain uses TRBV6-2 or TRBV6-3 with TRBJ2-7; 9 nucleotides align to TRBD2. This CDR3 comprises 17 residues. Germline CDR1 reads MNHEY; CDR2 reads SVGEGT. Trimming cost V 4 bases and J 0 bases; bases outside gene matches: 10. The CDR3 region has the DNA TGTGCCAGCAGTTCCCAGTGGCTAGCGGGGTCCTCCTACGAGCAGTACTTC. It specifies CASSSQWLAGSSYEQYF.

This clonotype was found many times. The genes are TRBV24-1 and TRBJ2-5, with 8 positions matching TRBD1. Germline V lookup: CDR1 KGHDR, CDR2 SFDVKD. The CDR3 sequence is 15 residues long. V lost 4 bases and J lost 1; bases outside the gene matches: 4. Here the CDR3 reads CATSDRTGGQETQYF. The CDR3 bases are TGTGCCACCAGTGACCGAACAGGGGGCCAAGAGACCCAGTACTTC.

This clonotype appeared many times. CDR3 sequence reads: CASSTDRGGLGGYTF. DNA of the CDR3: TGCGCCAGCAGCACGGACAGGGGCGGTTTAGGGGGCTACACCTTC. The chain joins TRBV5-1 to TRBJ1-2; TRBD1 agrees at 9 bases. The CDR3 runs to 15 residues. Per germline, CDR1 SGHRS and CDR2 YFSETQ. V lost 4 bases to trimming and J lost 8 bases; unmatched junction nucleotides: 12.

This clonotype was seen many times. This sequence joins TRBV27 and TRBJ2-1, with a tentative D call TRBD2 (5 bases). The CDR3 totals 13 residues. The ends were cut back, 6 bases at V and 9 bases at J, with 15 bases in the middle. The germline V gene has CDR1 MNHEY and CDR2 SMNVEV (reference sequence). The CDR3 DNA reads TGTGCCAGCAGCCGGAACGGGATGGGTGAGCAGTTCTTC. It specifies CASSRNGMGEQFF.

In its sample, this clonotype was seen a few times. This chain joins TRBV10-3 and TRBJ2-5, with TRBD1 matching 8 bases. The DNA end is more similar to TRBJ2-7, so the J call may be wrong. Germline V gene data show CDR1 as ENHRY and CDR2 as SYGVKD. This CDR3 is 14 amino acids long. CDR3 in DNA: TGTGCCATTAGCGGTTGGCAGGGGGCCTGCGAGCAGTACTTC. This translates into CAISGWQGACEQYF.

Comment on this clonotype: A much more abundant neighbour one base away suggests this may be a read error. The V call is TRBV7-2, the J call TRBJ2-5; D might be TRBD2 (6 bases). V lost 4 bases and J 3 bases, leaving 12 bases between the germline ends. CDR1 is SGHTA and CDR2 is FQGNSA in the germline V gene. The CDR3 has 14 residues. The CDR3 spells CASSWGGIKETQYF. The DNA for the CDR3 is TGTGCCAGCAGCTGGGGCGGGATAAAAGAGACCCAGTACTTC. Supplemented by reference TRBV7-2 and TRBJ2-5, the full variable domain reads GAGVSQSPSNKVTEKGKDVELRCDPISGHTALYWYRQSLGQGLEFLIYFQGNSAPDKSGLPSDRFSAERTGGSVSTLTIQRTQQEDSAVYLCASSWGGIKETQYFGPGTRLLVL.

CDR3 residues: CASSRQNNQPQHF. The CDR3 region has the DNA TGTGCCAGCAGTCGACAGAACAATCAGCCCCAGCATTTT. This sequence joins TRBV12-3 or TRBV12-4 and TRBJ1-5, with D maybe TRBD1 (5 bases). The length of the CDR3 is 13 residues. Trimming took off 5 bases at V and 3 bases at J, with 8 bases between the two ends.

This clonotype was detected a few times. The chain combines TRBV10-3 with TRBJ1-3, with a weak D call TRBD1 (5 bases). V lost 10 bases and J lost 8, with 15 bases in between. Germline V gives CDR1 ENHRY, CDR2 SYGVKD. The CDR3 length is 12 residues. CDR3 nucleotides: TGTGCCACCGGACCAGTGGGGGACACCATATATTTT. Amino acids: CATGPVGDTIYF.

The rearrangement links TRBV7-2 to TRBJ2-5; 10 bases align to TRBD2. This CDR3 is built from 15 residues. V was clipped by 7 bases and J by 3 bases; unmatched bases: 8. Germline V gene data show CDR1 as SGHTA and CDR2 as FQGNSA. The CDR3 region is CASTRSTSGKETQYF. The CDR3 nucleotides read TGTGCCAGCACCCGAAGCACTAGCGGGAAAGAGACCCAGTACTTC.

The V gene is TRBV4-1, the J gene TRBJ2-7; 9 nucleotides agree with TRBD1. Germline CDR1 is MGHRA and CDR2 is YSYEKL. Trimming at V came to 1 base and at J to 5 bases, leaving 3 bases not matched to a gene. This CDR3 is built from 14 residues. The CDR3 loop reads CASSQGTGDHEQYF. The CDR3 coding sequence is TGCGCCAGCAGCCAAGGGACAGGGGACCACGAGCAGTACTTC.

In this sample, this clonotype turned up a few times. This sequence joins TRBV29-1 and TRBJ1-1; 8 nucleotides agree with TRBD1. The V gene end was trimmed by 6 bases and the J gene end by 7 bases; junction bases not matched to a gene: 16. Per the germline V gene, CDR1 is SQVTM and CDR2 is ANQGSEA. The CDR3 contains 15 residues. In DNA form, the CDR3 reads TGCAGCGTCAATCCCCCCGTGACAGGGGTCGGTGAAGCTTTCTTT. Its translation: CSVNPPVTGVGEAFF.

This clonotype was seen ten or more times. The chain employs TRBV6-1 and TRBJ2-3; 9 bases match TRBD2. V was clipped by 7 bases and J by 2 bases; unmatched bases: 10. The V gene's germline CDR1 is MNHNS and CDR2 SASEGT. This CDR3 is 16 amino acids long. CDR3 DNA sequence: TGTGCCAGCAAGCACGATAGCGGGGGAAACACAGATACGCAGTATTTT. Amino acid sequence: CASKHDSGGNTDTQYF.